These 22 T cell receptor beta chains were all obtained from the same sample, sequenced in a study of blood T cell repertoires in COVID-19. Assay: immunoSEQ multiplex PCR; the TCRdb copy retains only in-frame clones and omits some. The repertoire consists of roughly 70,000 clones, with 90% to 95% occurring once and the leading ten covering 7% to 9%. Material: peripheral blood. The origin of the receptors is a human donor in a cohort sampled during active COVID-19.

On this clone itself: Within the sample, other DNA sequences also encode this same CDR3. The gene calls are TRBV5-1 and TRBJ1-1; no definite D call. CDR1 is SGHRS, CDR2 YFSETQ, per germline. The ends were cut back, 0 bases at V and 1 base at J, with 4 bases in the middle. The CDR3 sequence is 13 residues long. The CDR3 DNA reads as TGCGCCAGCAGCTTGGATAGGAACACTGAAGCTTTCTTT. Protein sequence: CASSLDRNTEAFF.

This sequence joins TRBV24-1 and TRBJ1-2, with 8 bases identical to TRBD1. CDR3 length: 11 residues. Trimming cost V 9 bases and J 8 bases; bases outside gene matches: 4. The germline V gene has CDR1 KGHDR and CDR2 SFDVKD. The CDR3 sequence is CATQGARGYTF. The CDR3 DNA is TGTGCCACCCAGGGGGCGCGAGGCTACACCTTC.

V gene TRBV5-6 combines with J gene TRBJ1-6, with a possible D match to TRBD1 (6 bases). The CDR3 covers 17 residues. V was cut by 4 bases and J by 3 bases, with 17 bases left in between. In germline, CDR1 is SGHDT, CDR2 YYEEEE. CDR3 nucleotides: TGTGCCAGCAGCGCCCCCCCCGGACAGATCTATAATTCACCCCTCCACTTT. Translation: CASSAPPGQIYNSPLHF.

This clone was found a few times. The chain employs TRBV4-2 and TRBJ1-4; D is perhaps TRBD1 (5 bases). The CDR3 totals 14 residues. CDR1 and CDR2 from the germline V gene are LGHNA and YNFKEQ. V was shortened by 0 bases and J by 5 bases, with 7 bases between the two germline ends. CDR3 nucleotides: TGTGCCAGCAGCCAAGATAGGGGCAATGAAAAACTGTTTTTT. It encodes CASSQDRGNEKLFF.

The CDR3 bases are TGTGCCAGCAGGGGGACAGAGCGGACTGAAGCTTTCTTT. This encodes CASRGTERTEAFF. The chain carries TRBV27 and TRBJ1-1; 7 bases agree with TRBD1. Germline V gives CDR1 MNHEY, CDR2 SMNVEV (reference sequence). The CDR3 runs to 13 residues. The V segment lost 6 bases and the J segment 5 bases; nucleotides outside the gene matches: 6.

The chain joins TRBV4-3 to TRBJ2-7; 12 bases line up with TRBD1. The length of the CDR3 is 16 residues. Trimming took 0 bases from V and 5 from J; bases not matched to a gene: 5. The germline V gene encodes CDR1 LGHNA and CDR2 YSLEER. CDR3 protein: CASSQDRDRGPDEQYF. The CDR3 DNA is TGCGCCAGCAGCCAAGACCGGGACAGGGGGCCCGACGAGCAGTACTTC.

This chain joins TRBV9 and TRBJ2-2, with a possible D match to TRBD2 (5 bases). The germline V gene has CDR1 SGDLS and CDR2 YYNGEE. The CDR3 spans 14 residues. Trimming left V 7 bases short and J 6 bases short, with 16 bases between. The CDR3 sequence is CASRGGVDSGELFF. Written as DNA, the CDR3 is TGTGCCAGCCGAGGAGGAGTAGATTCCGGGGAGCTGTTTTTT.

The gene calls are TRBV29-1 and TRBJ1-2, with TRBD1 as a possible D gene (5 bases). The germline V and J ends were trimmed by 6 bases and 6 bases, with 17 bases remaining between them. Germline V gene data show CDR1 as SQVTM and CDR2 as ANQGSEA. The CDR3 contains 13 residues. As DNA, the CDR3 is TGCAGCGTACTCTCGGGGGGGGATCATGGCTACACCTTC. This gives the protein CSVLSGGDHGYTF.

The CDR3 here is CSVARGLADSTDTQYF. For the CDR3, the DNA is TGCAGCGTTGCCCGCGGACTAGCGGATAGCACAGATACGCAGTATTTT. The chain has TRBV29-1 and TRBJ2-3, with TRBD2 matching over 10 bases. J gave up 0 bases and V 4 bases, and 7 bases lay outside the gene matches. The CDR3 runs to 16 residues. CDR1 is SQVTM, CDR2 ANQGSEA, per germline.

Points on this clone: One junction end disagrees with the germline gene, perhaps due to a read error. The chain couples TRBV27 to TRBJ2-7; possibly TRBD2 for D (5 bases). Germline V gene lookup returns CDR1 MNHEY and CDR2 SMNVEV (reference sequence). This CDR3 has 14 amino acids. The CDR3 loop is CASSLRGQNYGQYF. CDR3 coding DNA: TGTGCCAGCAGTTTACGCGGGCAGAACTACGGGCAGTACTTC.

This clone has only a few counts. The chain employs TRBV11-2 and TRBJ1-1; D may be TRBD1 (6 bases). From germline, CDR1 is SGHAT and CDR2 FQNNGV. CDR3 length: 16 amino acids. The germline V and J ends were trimmed by 1 base and 2 bases, with 14 bases remaining between them. The CDR3 coding sequence is TGTGCCAGCAGCTTAGGTTGGCAGGGGATCAACACTGAAGCTTTCTTT. This encodes CASSLGWQGINTEAFF.

This chain joins TRBV27 and TRBJ2-7, with a tentative D call TRBD1 (6 bases). The CDR3 runs to 14 residues. Trimming took 5 bases from V and 2 from J, leaving 13 bases between them. Germline V gene sequence: CDR1 MNHEY, CDR2 SMNVEV (reference sequence). Here the CDR3 reads CASSPGTQTYEQYF. The CDR3 DNA reads TGTGCCAGCAGTCCCGGGACACAAACCTACGAGCAGTACTTC.

This clone was recorded only once. The V gene is TRBV4-3, the J gene TRBJ2-7, with 11 bases that match TRBD1. The CDR3 spans 17 residues. From germline, CDR1 is LGHNA and CDR2 YSLEER. The ends lost 0 bases at V and 7 bases at J; junction bases unmatched: 11. CDR3 sequence: CASSQDGQGAAGGEQYF. In DNA, the CDR3 is TGCGCCAGCAGCCAAGATGGACAGGGGGCCGCGGGGGGGGAGCAGTACTTC.

This clone was recorded only once. This chain links TRBV9 with TRBJ1-1; 11 positions match TRBD1. This CDR3 contains 15 residues. The germline CDR1 and CDR2 sequences are SGDLS and YYNGEE. Trimming removed 3 bases from V and 6 bases from J; junction bases left unmatched: 7. The CDR3 protein is CASSARTGGLAEAFF. The DNA of the CDR3 is TGTGCCAGCAGCGCTAGGACAGGGGGCTTGGCTGAAGCTTTCTTT.

V and J are TRBV10-1 and TRBJ1-1; 7 nucleotides match TRBD1. J lost 8 bases, V lost 4 bases, and 10 bases had no gene match. The germline V gene has CDR1 WNHNN and CDR2 SYGVQD (reference sequence). The CDR3 totals 14 residues. CDR3 sequence reads: CASSVGTGQREAFF. CDR3 coding DNA: TGCGCCAGCAGTGTAGGGACGGGACAGAGGGAAGCTTTCTTT.

This rearrangement joins TRBV19 to TRBJ2-6; the match to TRBD1 covers 7 bases. This CDR3 contains 17 residues. Germline loops: CDR1 LNHDA, CDR2 SQIVND (reference sequence). V shed 3 bases, J shed 0 bases, and the junction held 5 bases outside the gene matches. CDR3 amino acids: CASSMTGIYSGANVLTF. The CDR3 DNA reads TGTGCCAGTAGTATGACAGGGATTTACTCTGGGGCCAACGTCCTGACTTTC.

The chain carries TRBV7-9 and TRBJ2-7; 9 bases line up with TRBD1. The length of the CDR3 is 16 residues. The J segment lost 1 base and the V segment lost 1 base, leaving 5 bases of the junction unmatched. Germline CDR1 and CDR2: SEHNR and FQNEAQ (reference sequence). The CDR3 DNA reads as TGTGCCAGCAGCTTAGGGCCCGGACAGGGGTCCTACGAGCAGTACTTC. Translated, it gives CASSLGPGQGSYEQYF.

J is TRBJ1-4 and V is TRBV5-1, with a tentative D call TRBD1 (6 bases). The CDR3 consists of 15 residues. Germline CDR1 reads SGHRS; CDR2 reads YFSETQ. Trimming cost V 0 bases and J 2 bases, with 8 bases left between them. The DNA of the CDR3 is TGCGCCAGCAGCTTGGACAGGGCGACTAATGAAAAACTGTTTTTT. Its translation is CASSLDRATNEKLFF.

The gene calls are TRBV9 and TRBJ2-3; TRBD1 is a possible D gene (6 bases). Between the trimmed V and J ends, which lost 4 bases and 5 bases, there was a span of 17 bases. The germline gives CDR1 SGDLS, CDR2 YYNGEE. The CDR3 totals 15 residues. CDR3 sequence (DNA): TGTGCCAGCAGCTTACAGGGCTCGCCTTTAGATACGCAGTATTTT. Its protein product is CASSLQGSPLDTQYF.

The chain recombines TRBV27 with TRBJ2-7, with D unclear. Trimming removed 6 bases at V and 0 bases at J, with 9 bases between. The germline CDR1 and CDR2 sequences are MNHEY and SMNVEV (reference sequence). The CDR3 extends over 13 amino acids. DNA of the CDR3: TGTGCCAGCAGCCCTATCCTCTCCTACGAGCAGTACTTC. Translated: CASSPILSYEQYF.

Turning to this clone: A junction boundary mismatches the germline segment, possibly from a read error. The rearrangement links TRBV6-5 to TRBJ2-7, with 8 bases matching TRBD2. Germline-derived CDR1 and CDR2 are MNHEY and SVGAGI. CDR3 size: 15 residues. CDR3 residues: CASSSPSGSTYGQYF. CDR3 sequence (DNA): TGTGCCAGCAGTTCCCCCAGCGGGAGCACCTACGGGCAGTACTTC.

The V and J genes are TRBV4-1 and TRBJ1-5; D is possibly TRBD1 (6 bases). Germline V gives CDR1 MGHRA, CDR2 YSYEKL. The V and J ends lost 0 bases and 3 bases respectively, with 12 bases between them. This CDR3 has 16 amino acids. The chain's CDR3 is CASSQEDRNFNQPQHF. CDR3 in DNA: TGCGCCAGCAGCCAAGAAGACAGGAATTTCAATCAGCCCCAGCATTTT.